Listed below are T cell receptor beta chains from one sample, sequenced in a study of blood T cell repertoires in COVID-19. Measured with immunoSEQ multiplex PCR; TCRdb has only the in-frame clones, and not every one. The table records 43,000 or so clones, under 85% of them present only once. The material sequenced was peripheral blood. The receptors were sampled from a man between 60 and 70 years old with active COVID-19. Both conserved end residues are part of each CDR3.

j_call,v_call,cdr3_aa
TRBJ2-5,TRBV6-5,CASRTGGMGETQYF
TRBJ1-1,TRBV5-1,CASSLGSGRGADTEAFF
TRBJ2-1,TRBV7-2,CASSWGLAGVEQFF
TRBJ1-6,TRBV28,CASSFLGRGSPLHF
TRBJ1-3,TRBV7-7,CASSLNGQPGNTIYF
TRBJ2-7,TRBV5-1,CASSLGQGDSEQYF
TRBJ1-1,TRBV18,CASQKGQRNMNTEAFF
TRBJ2-7,TRBV24-1,CATSDFTTPGLDARVQYF
TRBJ2-7,TRBV5-1,CASSFRMPGTSGRTYEQYF
TRBJ1-5,TRBV4-2,CASSQEIGDKNQPQHF
TRBJ2-3,TRBV19,CASSIYPGVADTQYF
TRBJ2-7,TRBV5-1,CASSSKSRFYEQYF
TRBJ2-3,TRBV9,CASSLSKTSVSTDTQYF
TRBJ1-2,TRBV19,CASSISRDISHGYTF
TRBJ2-7,TRBV9,CASSPTGALFDEQYF
TRBJ2-5,TRBV7-8,CASSLGTSRQTQYF
TRBJ2-3,TRBV5-5,CASSPGFLGSSTDTQYF
TRBJ2-3,TRBV24-1,CATSVAEGHTDTQYF
TRBJ2-7,TRBV7-2,CASSLDATSGSYEQYF
TRBJ2-3,TRBV7-7,CASSLSRGADTQYF
TRBJ1-3,TRBV4-1,CASSQGAGGSSGNTIYF
TRBJ2-2,TRBV28,CASSSLGQGRGELFF
TRBJ1-2,TRBV5-4,CASSTGTGGNNYGYTF
TRBJ1-5,TRBV7-8,CASSLGRVRGPKPQHF
TRBJ2-2,TRBV11-2,CASSRQGGITGELFF
TRBJ2-7,TRBV27,CASSSLAASYEQYF
TRBJ1-6,TRBV3-1/TRBV3-2,CASSIGLGSSYNSPLHF
TRBJ2-2,TRBV2,CASSVQGANTGELFF
TRBJ2-7,TRBV5-1,CASSLDRGASYEQYF
TRBJ1-1,TRBV15,CATSRDPDSNTEAFF
TRBJ2-1,TRBV4-2,CASSLGQKSYNEQFF
TRBJ2-7,TRBV29-1,CSAGDIAGGYEQYF
TRBJ2-2,TRBV19,CAHVVAEVGVGELFF
TRBJ2-7,TRBV3-1/TRBV3-2,CASSARTGLTYEQYF
TRBJ1-2,TRBV28,CASSLIFTGPYGYTF
TRBJ2-7,TRBV11-2,CASRNYPRDRVYEQYF
TRBJ1-6,TRBV28,CASSSGQISYNSPLHF